This T cell receptor (beta chain) comes out of a study of T cell changes during pregnancy in multiple sclerosis. TCRdb's table, derived via immunoSEQ multiplex PCR, lists solely in-frame clones and lacks some. The sample has about 39,000 clones; around 92% are singletons. The sequence came from a female donor with multiple sclerosis, enrolled in a pregnancy study. The sequencing here drew on CD8+ T cells from peripheral blood mononuclear cells, taken before pregnancy.

The DNA of the CDR3 is TGTGCCAGCAGTCCTTCCAGGGTCGCGAATGAAAAACTGTTTTTT. It specifies CASSPSRVANEKLFF. The V gene is TRBV28, the J gene TRBJ1-4; TRBD1 might be the D (5 bases). Looked up from germline, CDR1 is MDHEN and CDR2 is SYDVKM. Trimming pared 5 bases from V and 5 bases from J, leaving 15 bases between. This CDR3 has 15 residues. Variable domain in full (rest from reference TRBV28 and TRBJ1-4): DVKVTQSSRYLVKRTGEKVFLECVQDMDHENMFWYRQDPGLGLRLIYFSYDVKMKEKGDIPEGYSVSREKKERFSLILESASTNQTSMYLCASSPSRVANEKLFFGSGTQLSVL.